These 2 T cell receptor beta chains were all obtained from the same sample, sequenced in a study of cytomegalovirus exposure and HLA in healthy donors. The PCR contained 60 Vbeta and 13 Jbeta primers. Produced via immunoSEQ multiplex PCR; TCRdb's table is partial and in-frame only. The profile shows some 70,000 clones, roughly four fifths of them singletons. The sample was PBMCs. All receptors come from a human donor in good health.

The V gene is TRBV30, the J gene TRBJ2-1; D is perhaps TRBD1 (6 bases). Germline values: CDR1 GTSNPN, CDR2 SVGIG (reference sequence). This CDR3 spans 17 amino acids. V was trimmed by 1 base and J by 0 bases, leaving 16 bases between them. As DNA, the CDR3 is TGTGCCTGGAGTGCCTATGGGACAACGGGCTCCTACAATGAGCAGTTCTTC. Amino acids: CAWSAYGTTGSYNEQFF.

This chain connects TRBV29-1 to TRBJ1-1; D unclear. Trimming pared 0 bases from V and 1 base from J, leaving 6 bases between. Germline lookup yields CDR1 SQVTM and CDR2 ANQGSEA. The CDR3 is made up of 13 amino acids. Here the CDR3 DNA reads TGCAGCGTTGAAGAGTCTAGGAACACTGAAGCTTTCTTT. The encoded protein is CSVEESRNTEAFF.